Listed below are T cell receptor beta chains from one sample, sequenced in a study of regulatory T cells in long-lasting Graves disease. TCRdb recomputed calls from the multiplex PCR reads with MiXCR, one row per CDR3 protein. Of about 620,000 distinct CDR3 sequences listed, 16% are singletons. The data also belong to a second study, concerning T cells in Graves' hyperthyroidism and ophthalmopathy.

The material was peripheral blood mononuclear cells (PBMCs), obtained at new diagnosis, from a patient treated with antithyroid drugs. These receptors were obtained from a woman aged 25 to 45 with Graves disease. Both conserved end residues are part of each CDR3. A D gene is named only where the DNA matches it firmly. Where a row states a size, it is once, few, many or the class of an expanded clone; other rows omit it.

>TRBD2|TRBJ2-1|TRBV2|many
TGTGCCAGCAGACTAGCGGGGGTTTACAATGAGCAGTTCTTC
CASRLAGVYNEQFF
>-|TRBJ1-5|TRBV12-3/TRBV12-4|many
TGTGCCAGCACCCCTCGTGGGATAGATGAGCCCCAGCATTTT
CASTPRGIDEPQHF
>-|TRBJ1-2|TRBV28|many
TGTGCCAGCAGTTTATGGAGAACTGGCGGGGACTATGGCTACACCTTC
CASSLWRTGGDYGYTF
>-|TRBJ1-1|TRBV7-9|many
TGTGCCAGCAGCGCGGACGGCATCACGAACGCTGAAGCTTTCTTT
CASSADGITNAEAFF
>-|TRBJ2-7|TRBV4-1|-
TGCACCAGCAGCCAAGATACGGCGGCCCCCTACGAGCAGTACTTC
CTSSQDTAAPYEQYF
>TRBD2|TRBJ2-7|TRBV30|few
TGTGCCTGGAGCGACTATGCCGGGACTAGCGGGAGGTTGATGCGGGAGCAGTACTTC
CAWSDYAGTSGRLMREQYF
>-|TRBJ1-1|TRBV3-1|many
TGTGCCAGCAGCCAACCGGGACAAGGAAGGAACACTGAAGCTTTCTTT
CASSQPGQGRNTEAFF
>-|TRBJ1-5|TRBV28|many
TGTGCCAGCGGTAGCAATCAGCCCCAGCATTTT
CASGSNQPQHF
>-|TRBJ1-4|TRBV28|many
TGTGCCAGCAGTCCCACAGGTCCAACTAATGAAAAACTGTTTTTT
CASSPTGPTNEKLFF
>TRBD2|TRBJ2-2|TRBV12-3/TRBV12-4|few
TGTGCCAGCAGTCCTAGCGGGACCACCGGGGAGCTGTTTTTT
CASSPSGTTGELFF
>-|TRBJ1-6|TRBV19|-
TGTGCCAGTAGTAAGTCGGGGGGAGTACAAGAATCACCCCTCCACTTT
CASSKSGGVQESPLHF
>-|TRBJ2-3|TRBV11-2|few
TGTGCCAGCAGCTTAAACTTCGGGACAGATACGCAGTATTTT
CASSLNFGTDTQYF
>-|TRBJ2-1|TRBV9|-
TGTGCCAGCAGCCCTGATGTAGATGAGCAGTTCTTC
CASSPDVDEQFF
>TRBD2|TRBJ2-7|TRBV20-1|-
TGCAGTGCTAGAGTACCTAGTAGCGGGAGGTACGAGCAGTACTTC
CSARVPSSGRYEQYF
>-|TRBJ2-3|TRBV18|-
TGTGCCAGCTCACCAACGGACACAGGGTTCGCAGATACGCAGTATTTT
CASSPTDTGFADTQYF
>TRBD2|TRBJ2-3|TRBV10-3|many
TGTGCCATCAGCAAAGCGGGAACCACAGATACGCAGTATTTT
CAISKAGTTDTQYF
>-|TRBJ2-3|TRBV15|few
TGTGCCACCAGCGGGCGGGGCTCTAGCACAGATACGCAGTATTTT
CATSGRGSSTDTQYF
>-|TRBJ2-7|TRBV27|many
TGTGCCAGCAGTTTAAAGGGAAACTCCTACGAGCAGTACTTC
CASSLKGNSYEQYF
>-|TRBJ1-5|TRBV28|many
TGTGCCAGCAGTTTTGCCAATCAGCCCCAGCATTTT
CASSFANQPQHF
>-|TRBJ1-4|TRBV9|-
TGTGCCAGCAGCCCTTTCCAGGGTTCAGCTAATGAAAAACTGTTTTTT
CASSPFQGSANEKLFF
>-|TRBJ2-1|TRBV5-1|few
TGCGCCAGCAGCTCAGGGGAGGGGTACAATGAGCAGTTCTTC
CASSSGEGYNEQFF
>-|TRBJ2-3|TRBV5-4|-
TGTGCCAGCAGCGATAAAGCCACAGATACGCAGTATTTT
CASSDKATDTQYF
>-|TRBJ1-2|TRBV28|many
TGTGCCAGCAAAAGGGACCCCGTGGGCTATGGCTACACCTTC
CASKRDPVGYGYTF
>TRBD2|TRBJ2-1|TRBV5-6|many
TGTGCCAGCAGCTTGGACCTAGCGGGAGGGCCTTGGAATGAGCAGTTCTTC
CASSLDLAGGPWNEQFF
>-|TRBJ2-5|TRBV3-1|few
TGTGCCAGCAGTAATCAAATGGCCGGGCTAACTAAAGAGACCCAGTACTTC
CASSNQMAGLTKETQYF
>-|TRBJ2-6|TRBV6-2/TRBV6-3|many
TGTGCCAGCAGTTTACCGCGACACCGCACTGGGGCCAACGTCCTGACTTTC
CASSLPRHRTGANVLTF
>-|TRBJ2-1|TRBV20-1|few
TGCAGTGCTAGAGATCAAACAGGGCCGACCTACAATGAGCAGTTCTTC
CSARDQTGPTYNEQFF
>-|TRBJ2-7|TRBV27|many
TGTGCCAGCAGTTTAATAGCGAATGGCGAGCAGTACTTC
CASSLIANGEQYF
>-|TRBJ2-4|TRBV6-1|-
TGTGCCAGCACCCTTTTTTTACCGGGAACCAAAAACATTCAGTACTTC
CASTLFLPGTKNIQYF
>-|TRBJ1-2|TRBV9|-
TGTGCCAGCAGTACAGGTCTAGGAGGCTACACCTTC
CASSTGLGGYTF
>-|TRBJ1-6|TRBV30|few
TGTGCCTGGAGTCCGGCCCTGCGCGGTTCACCCCTCCACTTT
CAWSPALRGSPLHF